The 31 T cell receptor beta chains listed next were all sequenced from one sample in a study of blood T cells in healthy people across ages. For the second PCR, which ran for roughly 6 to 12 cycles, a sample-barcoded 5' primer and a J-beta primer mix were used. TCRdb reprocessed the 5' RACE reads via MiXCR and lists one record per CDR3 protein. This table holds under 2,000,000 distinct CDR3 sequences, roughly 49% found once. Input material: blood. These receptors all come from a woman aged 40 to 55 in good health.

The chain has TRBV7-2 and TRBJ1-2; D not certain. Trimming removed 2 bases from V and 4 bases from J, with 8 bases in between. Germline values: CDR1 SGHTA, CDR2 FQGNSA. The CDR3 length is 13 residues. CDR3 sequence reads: CASSLQAAYGYTF. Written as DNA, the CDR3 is TGTGCCAGCAGCTTACAGGCGGCCTATGGCTACACCTTC.

The CDR3 reads CASNSLAVSLDTQYF. The DNA of the CDR3 is TGTGCCAGCAACTCCCTGGCGGTGTCGTTGGATACGCAGTATTTT. The gene calls are TRBV7-2 and TRBJ2-3; D is unresolved. The germline V gene encodes CDR1 SGHTA and CDR2 FQGNSA. The CDR3 covers 15 residues. Trimming pared 7 bases from V and 6 bases from J, leaving 20 bases between. The variable domain in full, completed from reference TRBV7-2 and TRBJ2-3, reads GAGVSQSPSNKVTEKGKDVELRCDPISGHTALYWYRQSLGQGLEFLIYFQGNSAPDKSGLPSDRFSAERTGGSVSTLTIQRTQQEDSAVYLCASNSLAVSLDTQYFGPGTRLTVL.

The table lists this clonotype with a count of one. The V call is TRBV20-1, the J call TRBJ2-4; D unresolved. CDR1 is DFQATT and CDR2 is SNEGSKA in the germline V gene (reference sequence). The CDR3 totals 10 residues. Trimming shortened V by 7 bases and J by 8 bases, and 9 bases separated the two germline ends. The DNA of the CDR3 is TGCAGTGTTGATCGGGACATTCAGTACTTC. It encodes CSVDRDIQYF.

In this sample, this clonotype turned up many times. The CDR3 loop reads CSVAGQALPRQYF. CDR3 nucleotide sequence: TGCAGCGTTGCCGGACAGGCCCTACCACGGCAGTACTTC. The chain combines TRBV29-1 with TRBJ2-7; 7 bases are shared with TRBD1. The CDR3 is 13 amino acids. The V gene's germline CDR1 is SQVTM and CDR2 ANQGSEA. The junction had 12 bases not matched to a gene; V was cut back by 4 bases and J by 9 bases.

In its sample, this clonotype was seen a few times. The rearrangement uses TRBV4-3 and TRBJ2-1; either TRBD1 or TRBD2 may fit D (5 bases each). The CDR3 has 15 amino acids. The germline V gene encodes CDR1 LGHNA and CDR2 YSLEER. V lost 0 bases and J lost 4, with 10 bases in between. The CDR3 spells CASSQDRDDYNEQFF. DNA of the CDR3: TGCGCCAGCAGCCAAGACCGGGACGATTACAATGAGCAGTTCTTC.

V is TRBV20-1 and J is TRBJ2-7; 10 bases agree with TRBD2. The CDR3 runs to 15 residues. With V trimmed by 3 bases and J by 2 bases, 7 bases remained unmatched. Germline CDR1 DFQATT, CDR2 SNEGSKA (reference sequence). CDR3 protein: CSAREFSGRTYEQYF. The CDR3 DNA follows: TGCAGTGCTAGGGAATTTAGCGGGAGGACCTACGAGCAGTACTTC.

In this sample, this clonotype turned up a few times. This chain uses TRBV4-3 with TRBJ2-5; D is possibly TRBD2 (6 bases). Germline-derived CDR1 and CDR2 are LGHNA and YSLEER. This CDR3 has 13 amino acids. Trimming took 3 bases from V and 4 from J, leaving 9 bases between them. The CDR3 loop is CASSHLGGETQYF. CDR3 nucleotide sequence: TGCGCCAGCAGCCACTTGGGGGGAGAGACCCAGTACTTC.

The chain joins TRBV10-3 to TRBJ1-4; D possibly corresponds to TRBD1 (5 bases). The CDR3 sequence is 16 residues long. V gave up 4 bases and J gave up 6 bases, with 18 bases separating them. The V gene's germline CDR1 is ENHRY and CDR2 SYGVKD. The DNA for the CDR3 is TGTGCCATCAGTGTAGGGGCCACCCTCGGGCATGAAAAACTGTTTTTT. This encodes CAISVGATLGHEKLFF.

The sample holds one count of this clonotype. The CDR3 nucleotides are TGCAGCGTTGGTTTGCCTAGCGGGGGGGCCGGGGGAGAGCAGTTCTTC. Amino acid sequence: CSVGLPSGGAGGEQFF. V gene TRBV29-1 combines with J gene TRBJ2-1; TRBD2 matches at 12 bases. J gave up 10 bases and V 4 bases, and 14 bases lay outside the gene matches. This CDR3 comprises 16 residues. Germline CDR1 reads SQVTM; CDR2 reads ANQGSEA.

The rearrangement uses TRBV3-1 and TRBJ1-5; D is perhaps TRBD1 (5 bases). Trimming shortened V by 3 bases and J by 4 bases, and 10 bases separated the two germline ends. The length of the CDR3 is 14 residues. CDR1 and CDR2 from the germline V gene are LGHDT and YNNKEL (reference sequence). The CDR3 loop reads CASSQDTRNQPQHF. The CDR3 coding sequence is TGTGCCAGCAGCCAGGACACCCGGAATCAGCCCCAGCATTTT. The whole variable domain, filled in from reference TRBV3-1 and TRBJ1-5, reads DTAVSQTPKYLVTQMGNDKSIKCEQNLGHDTMYWYKQDSKKFLKIMFSYNNKELIINETVPNRFSPKSPDKAHLNLHINSLELGDSAVYFCASSQDTRNQPQHFGDGTRLSIL.

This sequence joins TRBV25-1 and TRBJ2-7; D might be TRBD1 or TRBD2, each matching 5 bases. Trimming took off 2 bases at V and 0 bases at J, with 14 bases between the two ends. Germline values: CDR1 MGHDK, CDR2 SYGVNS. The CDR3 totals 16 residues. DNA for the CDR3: TGTGCCAGCAGTGAACTCACCGGGACGGCCTCCTACGAGCAGTACTTC. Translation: CASSELTGTASYEQYF.

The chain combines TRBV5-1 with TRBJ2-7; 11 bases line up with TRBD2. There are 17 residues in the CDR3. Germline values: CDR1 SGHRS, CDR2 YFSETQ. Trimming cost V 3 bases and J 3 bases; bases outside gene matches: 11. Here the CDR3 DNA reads TGCGCCAGCAGCTCGGGGAGGTCTAGCGGGGGGCGCTACGAGCAGTACTTC. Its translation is CASSSGRSSGGRYEQYF.

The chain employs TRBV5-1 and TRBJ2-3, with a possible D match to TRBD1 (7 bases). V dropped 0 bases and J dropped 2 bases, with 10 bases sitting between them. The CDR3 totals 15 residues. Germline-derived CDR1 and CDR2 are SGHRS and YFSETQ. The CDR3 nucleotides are TGCGCCAGCAGCTTGGCCAGGGGGGACACAGATACGCAGTATTTT. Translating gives CASSLARGDTDTQYF.

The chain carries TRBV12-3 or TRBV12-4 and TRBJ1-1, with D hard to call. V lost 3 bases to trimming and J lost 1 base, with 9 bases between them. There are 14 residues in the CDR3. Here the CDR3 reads CASSFVNPNTEAFF. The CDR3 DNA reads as TGTGCCAGCAGTTTTGTGAATCCGAACACTGAAGCTTTCTTT.

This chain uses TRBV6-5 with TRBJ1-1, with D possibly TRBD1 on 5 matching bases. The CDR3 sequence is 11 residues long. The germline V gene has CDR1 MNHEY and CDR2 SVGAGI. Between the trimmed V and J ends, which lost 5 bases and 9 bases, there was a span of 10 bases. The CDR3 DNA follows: TGTGCCAGCAGTCGCGGGGGGAAAGCTTTCTTT. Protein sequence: CASSRGGKAFF.

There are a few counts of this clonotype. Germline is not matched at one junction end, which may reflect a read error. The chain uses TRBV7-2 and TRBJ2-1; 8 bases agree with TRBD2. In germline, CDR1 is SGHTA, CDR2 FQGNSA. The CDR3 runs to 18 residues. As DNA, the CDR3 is TGTGCCAGCAGCTTAGTTTCCCCTCGGGGGGGCTTACGCAATGAGCAGTTCTTT. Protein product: CASSLVSPRGGLRNEQFF.

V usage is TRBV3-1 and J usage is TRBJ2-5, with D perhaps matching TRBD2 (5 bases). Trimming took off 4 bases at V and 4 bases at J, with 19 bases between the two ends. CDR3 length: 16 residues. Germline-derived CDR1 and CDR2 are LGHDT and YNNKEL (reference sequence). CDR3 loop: CASSPSRWGVGETQYF. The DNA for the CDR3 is TGTGCCAGCAGCCCTTCACGATGGGGAGTAGGAGAGACCCAGTACTTC.

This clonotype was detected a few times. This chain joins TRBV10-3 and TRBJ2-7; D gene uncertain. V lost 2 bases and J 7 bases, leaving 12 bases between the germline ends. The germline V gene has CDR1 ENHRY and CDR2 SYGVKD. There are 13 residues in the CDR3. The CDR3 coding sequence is TGTGCCATCAGTGAGGTACCGGTCGGGGAGCAGTACTTC. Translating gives CAISEVPVGEQYF.

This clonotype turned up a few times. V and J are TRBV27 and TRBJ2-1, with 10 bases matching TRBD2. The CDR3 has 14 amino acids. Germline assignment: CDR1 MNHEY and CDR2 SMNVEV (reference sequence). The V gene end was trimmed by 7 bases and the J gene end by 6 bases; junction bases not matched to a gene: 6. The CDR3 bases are TGTGCCAGCACCCCAGGGACTAGCGTCAATGAGCAGTTCTTC. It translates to CASTPGTSVNEQFF.

CDR3 DNA sequence: TGTGCCAGCTCACCACAGAGGGAATTGTACGAGCAGTACTTC. Translation gives CASSPQRELYEQYF. This chain connects TRBV18 to TRBJ2-5; D is perhaps TRBD2 (5 bases). The assigned J gene may be wrong: the sequence end matches TRBJ2-7 better. CDR3 length: 14 residues. Germline-derived CDR1 and CDR2 are KGHSH and LQKENI.

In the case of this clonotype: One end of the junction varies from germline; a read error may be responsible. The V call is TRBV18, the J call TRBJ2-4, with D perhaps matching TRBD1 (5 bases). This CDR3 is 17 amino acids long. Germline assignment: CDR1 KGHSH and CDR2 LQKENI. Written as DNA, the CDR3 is TGTGCCGGCTCCTATTACAACACAGGAGTAGCCAAAAACATTCAGTACTTC. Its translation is CAGSYYNTGVAKNIQYF.

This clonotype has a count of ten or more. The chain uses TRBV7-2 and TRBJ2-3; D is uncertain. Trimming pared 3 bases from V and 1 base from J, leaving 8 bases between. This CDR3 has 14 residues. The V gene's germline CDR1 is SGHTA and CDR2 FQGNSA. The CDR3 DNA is TGTGCCAGCAGCTTCGGACCCGGCACAGATACGCAGTATTTT. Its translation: CASSFGPGTDTQYF.

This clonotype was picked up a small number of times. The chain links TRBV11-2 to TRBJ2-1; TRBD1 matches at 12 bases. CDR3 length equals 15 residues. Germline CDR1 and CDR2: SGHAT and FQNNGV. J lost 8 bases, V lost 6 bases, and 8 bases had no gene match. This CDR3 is CASRKGQGAFDEQFF. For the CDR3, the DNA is TGTGCCAGCAGGAAGGGACAGGGGGCTTTCGATGAGCAGTTCTTC. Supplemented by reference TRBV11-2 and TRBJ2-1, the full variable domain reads EAGVAQSPRYKIIEKRQSVAFWCNPISGHATLYWYQQILGQGPKLLIQFQNNGVVDDSQLPKDRFSAERLKGVDSTLKIQPAKLEDSAVYLCASRKGQGAFDEQFFGPGTRLTVL.

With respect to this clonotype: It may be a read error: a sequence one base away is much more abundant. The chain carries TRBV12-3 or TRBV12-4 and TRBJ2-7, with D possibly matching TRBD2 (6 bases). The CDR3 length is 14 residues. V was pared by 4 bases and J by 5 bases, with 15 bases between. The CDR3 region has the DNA TGTGCCAGCAGTTGGGCGGGGATGGGCGACGAGCAGTACTTC. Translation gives CASSWAGMGDEQYF.

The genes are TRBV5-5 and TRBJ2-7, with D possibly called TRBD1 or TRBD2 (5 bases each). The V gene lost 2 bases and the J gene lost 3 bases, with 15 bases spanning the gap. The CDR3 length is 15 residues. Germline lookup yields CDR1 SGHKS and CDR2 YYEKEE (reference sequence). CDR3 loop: CASSFSGTQLYEQYF. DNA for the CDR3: TGTGCCAGCAGCTTCTCAGGGACCCAGCTCTACGAGCAGTACTTC.

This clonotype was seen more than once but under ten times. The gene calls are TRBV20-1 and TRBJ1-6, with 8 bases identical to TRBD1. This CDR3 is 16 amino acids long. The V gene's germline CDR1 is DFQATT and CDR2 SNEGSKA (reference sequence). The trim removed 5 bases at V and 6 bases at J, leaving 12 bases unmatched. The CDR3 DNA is TGCAGTGCTGCAACGCGACAGGGGAGGACTAATTCACCCCTCCACTTT. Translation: CSAATRQGRTNSPLHF.

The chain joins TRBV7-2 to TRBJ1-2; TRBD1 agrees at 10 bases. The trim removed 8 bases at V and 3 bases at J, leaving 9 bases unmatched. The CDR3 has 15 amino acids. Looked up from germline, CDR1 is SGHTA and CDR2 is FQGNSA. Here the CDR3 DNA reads TGTGCCAGCGGCAAGACAGGGGGCGCCTACTATGGCTACACCTTC. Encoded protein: CASGKTGGAYYGYTF.

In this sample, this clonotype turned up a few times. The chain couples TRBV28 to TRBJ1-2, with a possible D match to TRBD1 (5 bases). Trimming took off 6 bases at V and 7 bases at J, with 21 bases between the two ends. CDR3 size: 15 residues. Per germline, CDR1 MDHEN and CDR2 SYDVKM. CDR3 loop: CASRDRARDGGGYTF. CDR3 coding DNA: TGTGCCAGCAGAGACCGCGCGCGCGATGGGGGTGGCTACACCTTC.

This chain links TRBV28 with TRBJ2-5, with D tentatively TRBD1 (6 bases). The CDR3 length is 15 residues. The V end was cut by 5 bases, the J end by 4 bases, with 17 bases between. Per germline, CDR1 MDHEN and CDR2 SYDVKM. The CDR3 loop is CASSTLGAGRETQYF. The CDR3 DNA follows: TGTGCCAGCAGTACTCTGGGGGCAGGGCGAGAGACCCAGTACTTC.

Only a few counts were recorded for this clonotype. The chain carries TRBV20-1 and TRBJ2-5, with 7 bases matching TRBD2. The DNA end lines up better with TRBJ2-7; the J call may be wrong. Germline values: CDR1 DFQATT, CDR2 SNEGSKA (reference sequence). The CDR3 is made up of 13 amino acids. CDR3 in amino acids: CSASSGGNYEQYF. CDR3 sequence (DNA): TGCAGTGCTAGTTCGGGGGGAAACTACGAGCAGTACTTC.

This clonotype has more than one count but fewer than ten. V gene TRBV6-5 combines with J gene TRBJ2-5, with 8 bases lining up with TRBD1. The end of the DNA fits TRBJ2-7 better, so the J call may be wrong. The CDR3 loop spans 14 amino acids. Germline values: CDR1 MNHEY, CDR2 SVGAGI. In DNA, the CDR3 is TGTGCCAGCAGTTCGTATGACAGGGGCTACGAGCAGTACTTC. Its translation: CASSSYDRGYEQYF.